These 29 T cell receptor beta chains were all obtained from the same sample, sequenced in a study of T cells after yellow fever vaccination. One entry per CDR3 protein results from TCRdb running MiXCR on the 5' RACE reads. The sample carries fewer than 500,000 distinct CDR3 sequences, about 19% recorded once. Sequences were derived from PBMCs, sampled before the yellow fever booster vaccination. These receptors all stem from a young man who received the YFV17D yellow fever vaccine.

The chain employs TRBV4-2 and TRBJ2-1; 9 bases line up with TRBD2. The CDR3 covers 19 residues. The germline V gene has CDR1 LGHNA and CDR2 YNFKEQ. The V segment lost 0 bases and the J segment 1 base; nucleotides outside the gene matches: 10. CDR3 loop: CASSQDWLAGVSSYNEQFF. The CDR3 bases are TGTGCCAGCAGCCAAGACTGGTTAGCGGGGGTTTCTTCCTACAATGAGCAGTTCTTC.

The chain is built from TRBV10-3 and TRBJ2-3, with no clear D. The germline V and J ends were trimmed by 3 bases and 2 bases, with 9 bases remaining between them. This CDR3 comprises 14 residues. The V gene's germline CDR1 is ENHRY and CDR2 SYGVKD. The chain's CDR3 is CAISDETLTDTQYF. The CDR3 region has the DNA TGTGCCATCAGTGACGAGACACTCACAGATACGCAGTATTTT.

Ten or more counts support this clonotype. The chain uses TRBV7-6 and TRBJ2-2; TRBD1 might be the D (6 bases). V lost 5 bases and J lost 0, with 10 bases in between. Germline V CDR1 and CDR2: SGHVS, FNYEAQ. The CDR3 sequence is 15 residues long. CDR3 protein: CASSPDSPNTGELFF. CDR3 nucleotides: TGTGCCAGCAGCCCGGACAGCCCGAACACCGGGGAGCTGTTTTTT.

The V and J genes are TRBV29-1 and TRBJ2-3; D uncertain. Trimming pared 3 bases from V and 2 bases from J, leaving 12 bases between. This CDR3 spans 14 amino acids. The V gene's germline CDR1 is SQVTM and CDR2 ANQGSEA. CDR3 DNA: TGCAGCGTTGATTCGAGAGTCCTCACAGATACGCAGTATTTT. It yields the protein CSVDSRVLTDTQYF.

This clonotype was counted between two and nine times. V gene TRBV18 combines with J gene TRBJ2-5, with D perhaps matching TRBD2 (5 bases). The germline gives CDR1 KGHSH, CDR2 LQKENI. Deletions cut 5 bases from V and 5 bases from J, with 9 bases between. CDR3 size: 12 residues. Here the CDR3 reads CASSLEAETQYF. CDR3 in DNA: TGTGCCAGCTCATTGGAGGCGGAGACCCAGTACTTC.

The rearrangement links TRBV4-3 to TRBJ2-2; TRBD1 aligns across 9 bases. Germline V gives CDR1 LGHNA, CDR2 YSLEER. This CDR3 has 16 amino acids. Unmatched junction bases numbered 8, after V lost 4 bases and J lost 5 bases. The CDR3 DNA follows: TGCGCCAGCAGCCCCGGGACAGGGCCCAGTACCGGGGAGCTGTTTTTT. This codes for CASSPGTGPSTGELFF.

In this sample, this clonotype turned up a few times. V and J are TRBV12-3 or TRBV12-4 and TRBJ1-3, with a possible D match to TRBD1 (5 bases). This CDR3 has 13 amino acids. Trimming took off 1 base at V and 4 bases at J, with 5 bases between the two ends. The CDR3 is CASSLGDGNTIYF. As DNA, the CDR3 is TGTGCCAGCAGTTTAGGGGACGGAAACACCATATATTTT.

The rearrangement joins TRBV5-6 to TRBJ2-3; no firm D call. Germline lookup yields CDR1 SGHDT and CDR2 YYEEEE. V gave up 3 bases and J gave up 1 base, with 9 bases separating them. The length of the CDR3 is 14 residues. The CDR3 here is CASSSSSGTDTQYF. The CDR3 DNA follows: TGTGCCAGCAGCTCGTCCTCAGGCACAGATACGCAGTATTTT.

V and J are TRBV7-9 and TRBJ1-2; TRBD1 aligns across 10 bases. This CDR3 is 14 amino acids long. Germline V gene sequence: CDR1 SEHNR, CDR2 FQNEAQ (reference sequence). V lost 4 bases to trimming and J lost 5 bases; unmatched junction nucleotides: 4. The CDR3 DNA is TGTGCCAGCAGCTCGAGACAGGGGGCATATGGCTACACCTTC. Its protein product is CASSSRQGAYGYTF.

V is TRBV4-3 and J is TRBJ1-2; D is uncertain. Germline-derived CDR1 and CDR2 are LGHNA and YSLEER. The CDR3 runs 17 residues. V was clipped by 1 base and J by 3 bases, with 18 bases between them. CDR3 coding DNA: TGCGCCAGCAGCCAAGCTCGTGCCTACGGTTGGGACTATGGCTACACCTTC. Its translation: CASSQARAYGWDYGYTF.

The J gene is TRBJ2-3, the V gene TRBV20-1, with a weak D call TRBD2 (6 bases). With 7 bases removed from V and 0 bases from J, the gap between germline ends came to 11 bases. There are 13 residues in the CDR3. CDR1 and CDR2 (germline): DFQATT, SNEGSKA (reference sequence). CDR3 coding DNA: TGCAGTGTCCGGGACTCGAGCACAGATACGCAGTATTTT. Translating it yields CSVRDSSTDTQYF.

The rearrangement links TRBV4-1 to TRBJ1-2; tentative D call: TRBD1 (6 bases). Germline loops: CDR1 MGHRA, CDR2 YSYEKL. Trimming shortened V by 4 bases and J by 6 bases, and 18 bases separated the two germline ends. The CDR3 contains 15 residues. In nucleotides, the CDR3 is TGCGCCAGCAGCCCGGGGGGGGCCCTCTCAGATGGCTACACCTTC. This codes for CASSPGGALSDGYTF.

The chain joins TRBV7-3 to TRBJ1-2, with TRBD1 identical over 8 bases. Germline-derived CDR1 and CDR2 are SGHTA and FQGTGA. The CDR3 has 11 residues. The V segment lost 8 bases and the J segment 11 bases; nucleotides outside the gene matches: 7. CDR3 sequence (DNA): TGTGCCAGCGGAGACAGGGGCCCATACACCTTC. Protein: CASGDRGPYTF.

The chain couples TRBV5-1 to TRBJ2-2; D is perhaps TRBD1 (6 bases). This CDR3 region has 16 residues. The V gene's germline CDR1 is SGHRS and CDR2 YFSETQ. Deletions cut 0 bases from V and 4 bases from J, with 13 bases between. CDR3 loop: CASSLEQGDGTGELFF. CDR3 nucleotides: TGCGCCAGCAGCTTGGAACAGGGTGACGGCACCGGGGAGCTGTTTTTT.

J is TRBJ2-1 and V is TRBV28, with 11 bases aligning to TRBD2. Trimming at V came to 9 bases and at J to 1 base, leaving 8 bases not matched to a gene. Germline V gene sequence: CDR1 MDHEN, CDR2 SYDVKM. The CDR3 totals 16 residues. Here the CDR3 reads CASSSASGGSYNEQFF. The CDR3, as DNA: TGTGCCAGTTCCTCAGCTAGCGGGGGGTCCTACAATGAGCAGTTCTTC.

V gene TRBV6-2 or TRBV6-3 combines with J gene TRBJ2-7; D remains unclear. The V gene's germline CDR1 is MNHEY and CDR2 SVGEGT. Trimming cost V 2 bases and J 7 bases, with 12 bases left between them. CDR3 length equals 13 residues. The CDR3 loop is CASSYASQPEQYV. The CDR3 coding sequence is TGTGCCAGCAGTTACGCGTCACAGCCGGAGCAGTACGTC.

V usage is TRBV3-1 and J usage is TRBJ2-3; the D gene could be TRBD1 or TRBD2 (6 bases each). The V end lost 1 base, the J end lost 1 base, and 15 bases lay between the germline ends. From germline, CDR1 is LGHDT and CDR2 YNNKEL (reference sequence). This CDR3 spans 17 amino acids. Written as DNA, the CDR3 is TGTGCCAGCAGCCAAGTAGGGGGGCGGGTCGGCACAGATACGCAGTATTTT. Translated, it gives CASSQVGGRVGTDTQYF.

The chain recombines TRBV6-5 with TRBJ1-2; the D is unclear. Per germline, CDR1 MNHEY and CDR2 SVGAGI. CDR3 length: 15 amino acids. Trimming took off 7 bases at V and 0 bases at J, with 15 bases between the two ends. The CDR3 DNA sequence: TGTGCCAGCACCTTGACCTTCGGGGCTAACTATGGCTACACCTTC. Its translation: CASTLTFGANYGYTF.

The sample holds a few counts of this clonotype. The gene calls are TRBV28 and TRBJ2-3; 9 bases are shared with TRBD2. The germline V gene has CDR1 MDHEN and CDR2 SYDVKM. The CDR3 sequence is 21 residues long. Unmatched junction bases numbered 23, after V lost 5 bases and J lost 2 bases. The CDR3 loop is CASSPPWGSGGSHHLTDTQYF. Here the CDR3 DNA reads TGTGCCAGCAGTCCACCGTGGGGTAGCGGGGGAAGCCACCACCTCACAGATACGCAGTATTTT.

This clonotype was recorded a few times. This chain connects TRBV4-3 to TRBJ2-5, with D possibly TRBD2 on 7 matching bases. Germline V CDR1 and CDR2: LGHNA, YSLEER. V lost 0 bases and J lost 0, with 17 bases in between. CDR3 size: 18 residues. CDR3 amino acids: CASSQEGAASGDQETQYF. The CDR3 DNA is TGCGCCAGCAGCCAAGAGGGGGCGGCTAGCGGAGACCAAGAGACCCAGTACTTC.

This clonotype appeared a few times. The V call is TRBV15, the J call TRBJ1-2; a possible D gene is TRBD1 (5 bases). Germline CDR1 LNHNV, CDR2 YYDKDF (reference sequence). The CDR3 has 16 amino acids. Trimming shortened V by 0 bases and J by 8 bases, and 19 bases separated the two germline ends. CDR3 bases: TGTGCCACCAGCAGAGAAGGTTTTATGTTGGGGGAAGGCTACACCTTC. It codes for CATSREGFMLGEGYTF.

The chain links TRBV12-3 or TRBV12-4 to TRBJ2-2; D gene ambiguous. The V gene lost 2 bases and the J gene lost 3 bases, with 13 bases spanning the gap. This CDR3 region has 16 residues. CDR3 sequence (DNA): TGTGCCAGCAGTTTATACTTAGGATACGACACCGGGGAGCTGTTTTTT. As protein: CASSLYLGYDTGELFF.

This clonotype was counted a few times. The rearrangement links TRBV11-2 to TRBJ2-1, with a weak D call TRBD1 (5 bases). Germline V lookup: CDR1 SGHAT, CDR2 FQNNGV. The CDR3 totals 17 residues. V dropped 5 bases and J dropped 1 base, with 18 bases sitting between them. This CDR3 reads CASSVVKGLVSYNEQFF. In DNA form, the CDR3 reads TGTGCCAGCAGCGTCGTGAAGGGGCTAGTTTCCTACAATGAGCAGTTCTTC.

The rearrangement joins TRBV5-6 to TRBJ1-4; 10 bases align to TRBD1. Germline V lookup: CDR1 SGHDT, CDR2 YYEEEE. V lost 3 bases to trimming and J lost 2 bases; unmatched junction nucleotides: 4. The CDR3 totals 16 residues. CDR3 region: CASSYGTGATNEKLFF. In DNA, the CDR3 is TGTGCCAGCAGCTATGGGACAGGGGCTACTAATGAAAAACTGTTTTTT.

DNA of the CDR3: TGTGCCAGCAGTTTCGACAGATATAATTCACCCCTCCACTTT. Amino acid sequence: CASSFDRYNSPLHF. The rearrangement joins TRBV27 to TRBJ1-6; the D gene is possibly TRBD1 (5 bases). Germline CDR1 and CDR2: MNHEY and SMNVEV (reference sequence). Trimming took off 3 bases at V and 4 bases at J, with 7 bases between the two ends. The CDR3 length is 14 residues.

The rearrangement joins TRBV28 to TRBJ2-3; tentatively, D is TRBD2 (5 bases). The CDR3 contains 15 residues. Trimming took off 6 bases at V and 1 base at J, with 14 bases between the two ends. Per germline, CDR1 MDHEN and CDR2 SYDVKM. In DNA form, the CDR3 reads TGTGCCAGCAGCCCGGCGGGTCTGGGCACAGATACGCAGTATTTT. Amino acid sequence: CASSPAGLGTDTQYF.

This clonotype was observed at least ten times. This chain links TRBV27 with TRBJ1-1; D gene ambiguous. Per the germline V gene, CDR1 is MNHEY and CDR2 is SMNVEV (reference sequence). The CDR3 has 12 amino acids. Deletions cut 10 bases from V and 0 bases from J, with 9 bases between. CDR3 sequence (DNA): TGTGCCACCCGACGGATGAACACTGAAGCTTTCTTT. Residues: CATRRMNTEAFF.

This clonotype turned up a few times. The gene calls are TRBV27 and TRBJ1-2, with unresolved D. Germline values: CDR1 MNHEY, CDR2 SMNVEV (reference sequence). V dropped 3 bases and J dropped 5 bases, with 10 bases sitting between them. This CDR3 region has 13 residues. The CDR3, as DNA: TGTGCCAGCAGTTTGACTGCATTATATGGCTACACCTTC. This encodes CASSLTALYGYTF.

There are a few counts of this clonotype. The CDR3 DNA sequence: TGTGCCATCAGTGGACCCAGACCCCCCCAGGGTACGCAGTATTTT. This gives the protein CAISGPRPPQGTQYF. This chain uses TRBV10-3 with TRBJ2-3, with TRBD1 as a possible D gene (5 bases). Per the germline V gene, CDR1 is ENHRY and CDR2 is SYGVKD. V was shortened by 4 bases and J by 8 bases, with 19 bases between the two germline ends. The CDR3 runs to 15 residues.